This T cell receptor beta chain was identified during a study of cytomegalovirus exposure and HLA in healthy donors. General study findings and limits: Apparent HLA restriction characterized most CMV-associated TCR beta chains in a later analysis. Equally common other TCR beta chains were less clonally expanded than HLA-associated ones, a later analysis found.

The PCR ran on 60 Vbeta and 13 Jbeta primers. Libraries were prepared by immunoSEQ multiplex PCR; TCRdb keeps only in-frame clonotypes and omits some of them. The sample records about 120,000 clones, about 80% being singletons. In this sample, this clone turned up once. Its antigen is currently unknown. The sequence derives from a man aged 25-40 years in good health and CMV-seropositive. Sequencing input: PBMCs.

The CDR3, as DNA: TGTGCCAGCAGCTACGACGGGGGGTGGAGCAATCAGCCCCAGCATTTT. Its protein product is CASSYDGGWSNQPQHF. This chain uses TRBV5-5 with TRBJ1-5; TRBD1 is a possible D gene (5 bases). From germline, CDR1 is SGHKS and CDR2 YYEKEE (reference sequence). The CDR3 runs to 16 residues. V dropped 3 bases and J dropped 1 base, with 14 bases sitting between them.